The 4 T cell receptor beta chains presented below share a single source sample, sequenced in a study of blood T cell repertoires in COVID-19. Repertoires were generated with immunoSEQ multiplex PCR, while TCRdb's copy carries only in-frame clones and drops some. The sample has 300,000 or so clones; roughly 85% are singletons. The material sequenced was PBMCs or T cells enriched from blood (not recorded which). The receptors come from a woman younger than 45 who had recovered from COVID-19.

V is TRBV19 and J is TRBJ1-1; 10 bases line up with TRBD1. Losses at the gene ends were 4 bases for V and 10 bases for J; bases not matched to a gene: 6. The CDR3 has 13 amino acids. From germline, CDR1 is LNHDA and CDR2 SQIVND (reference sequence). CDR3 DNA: TGTGCCAGTAGTACCGACAGGGGGCTCGGAGCTTTCTTT. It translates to CASSTDRGLGAFF.

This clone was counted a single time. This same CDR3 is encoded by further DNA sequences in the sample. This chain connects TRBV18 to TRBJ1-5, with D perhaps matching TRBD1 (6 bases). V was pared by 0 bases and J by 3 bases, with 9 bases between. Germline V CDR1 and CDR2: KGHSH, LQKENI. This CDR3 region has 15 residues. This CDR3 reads CASSPPGGSNQPQHF. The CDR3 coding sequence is TGTGCCAGCTCACCACCAGGGGGATCCAATCAGCCCCAGCATTTT. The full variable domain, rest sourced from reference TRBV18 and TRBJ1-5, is NAGVMQNPRHLVRRRGQEARLRCSPMKGHSHVYWYRQLPEEGLKFMVYLQKENIIDESGMPKERFSAEFPKEGPSILRIQQVVRGDSAAYFCASSPPGGSNQPQHFGDGTRLSIL.

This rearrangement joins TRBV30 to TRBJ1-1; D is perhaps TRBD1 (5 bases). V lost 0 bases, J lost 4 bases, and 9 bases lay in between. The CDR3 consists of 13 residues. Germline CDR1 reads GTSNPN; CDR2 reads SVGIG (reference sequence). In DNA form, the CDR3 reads TGTGCCTGGAGTGTAGGGGCAGGCACTGAAGCTTTCTTT. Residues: CAWSVGAGTEAFF.

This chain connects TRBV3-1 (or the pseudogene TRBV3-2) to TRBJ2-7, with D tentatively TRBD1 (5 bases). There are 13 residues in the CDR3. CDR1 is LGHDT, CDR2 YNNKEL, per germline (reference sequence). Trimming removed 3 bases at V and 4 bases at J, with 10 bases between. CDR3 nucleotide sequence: TGTGCCAGCAGCCAGCAGGGCAGGTACGAGCAGTACTTC. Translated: CASSQQGRYEQYF.